The sample holds a few counts of the clone carrying this T cell receptor (beta chain). Its target is not known. Other nucleotide sequences from this sample produce the same CDR3. Amplification used 60 Vbeta primers and 13 Jbeta primers. Generated by immunoSEQ multiplex PCR, the TCRdb table keeps only in-frame clones and is missing some. The sample has approximately 240,000 clones; roughly 87% are singletons. The entry originates in a study of cytomegalovirus exposure and HLA in healthy donors. Findings and caveats of the study: Analysis was carried out at a later point, and it linked a missense DCLRE1C variant to TCR beta V- and J-gene trimming. Three CMV-associated chains proved CMV antigen-specific in vitro. In a later analysis, TCR association rates varied by HLA locus: DRB1 most, HLA-C fewest.

V was cut by 3 bases and J by 2 bases, with 9 bases left in between. The CDR3 loop spans 14 amino acids. CDR1 LNHDA and CDR2 SQIVND come from the germline V gene (reference sequence). This chain connects TRBV19 to TRBJ2-3, with D possibly matching TRBD2 (6 bases). The TCR was taken from a woman aged 40 to 50 in good health and CMV-seropositive. The specimen was PBMCs. The CDR3 sequence: CASSIGGYTDTQYF. CDR3 coding DNA: TGTGCCAGTAGTATTGGGGGGTACACAGATACGCAGTATTTT.